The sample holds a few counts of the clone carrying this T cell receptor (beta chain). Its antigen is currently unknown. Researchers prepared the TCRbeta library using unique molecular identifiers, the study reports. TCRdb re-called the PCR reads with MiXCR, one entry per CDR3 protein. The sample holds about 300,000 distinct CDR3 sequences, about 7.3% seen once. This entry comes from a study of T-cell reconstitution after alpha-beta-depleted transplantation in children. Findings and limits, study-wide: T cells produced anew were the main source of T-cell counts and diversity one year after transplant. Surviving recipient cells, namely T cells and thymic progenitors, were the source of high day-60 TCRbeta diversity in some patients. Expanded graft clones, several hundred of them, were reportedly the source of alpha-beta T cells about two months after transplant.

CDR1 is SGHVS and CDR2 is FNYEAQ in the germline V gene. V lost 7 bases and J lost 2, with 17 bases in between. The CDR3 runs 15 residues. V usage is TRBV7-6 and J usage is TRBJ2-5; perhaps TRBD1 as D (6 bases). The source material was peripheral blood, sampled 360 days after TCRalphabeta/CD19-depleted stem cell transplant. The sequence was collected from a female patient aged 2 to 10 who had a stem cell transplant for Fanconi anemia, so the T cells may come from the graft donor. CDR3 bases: TGTGCCAGCACACCATGGGACACTCCTCAAGAGACCCAGTACTTC. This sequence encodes CASTPWDTPQETQYF.